Sequencing of this T cell receptor beta chain was carried out in a study of blood T cell repertoires in COVID-19. V shed 5 bases and J 6 bases; nucleotides not matched to a gene: 3. CDR3 length: 13 residues. Sequencing used immunoSEQ multiplex PCR; TCRdb keeps in-frame clones, though not all of them. The data hold hundreds of thousands of clones, with approximately 85% observed a single time. The sample comprised peripheral blood. The clonotype originates from a man over 45 with active or convalescent COVID-19. This chain connects TRBV12-3 or TRBV12-4 to TRBJ2-2; the match to TRBD1 covers 7 bases. CDR3 coding DNA: TGTGCCAGCAGTCAAAGGGGGCCCGGGGAGCTGTTTTTT. Its translation is CASSQRGPGELFF.